A selection of T cell receptor beta chains follows, all from one sample in a study of shared T cell receptors in the human thymus. Sequencing used immunoSEQ multiplex PCR; TCRdb keeps in-frame clones, though not all of them. The sample carries 500,000 to 850,000 clones, around 87% recorded once. Another study also made use of these data, one on human thymus T cells.

The specimen was thymocytes. These receptors were obtained from a boy under three years old with a congenital heart defect. Both conserved end residues are part of each CDR3. Each record gives: V gene, clone size, D gene, J gene, CDR3 DNA, CDR3 protein. A D gene is named only where the DNA matches it firmly. Part of the rows lack a size; the others show once, few, many or a class for expanded clones.

TRBV5-6	NA	NA	TRBJ2-2	TGTGCCAGCAGCTTGAACCTAGGGAACACCGGGGAGCTGTTTTTT	CASSLNLGNTGELFF
TRBV30	NA	NA	TRBJ1-6	TGTGCCTGGAGTGTATCGGATTCACCCCTCCACTTT	CAWSVSDSPLHF
TRBV6-5	NA	TRBD2	TRBJ2-5	TGTGCCAGCAGTTGGCTAGCGGAAAACCAAGAGACCCAGTACTTC	CASSWLAENQETQYF
TRBV12-5	NA	TRBD2	TRBJ2-5	TGTGCTAGTGGTCGTCCTCTAGCGGGAGTGGGGGAGACCCAGTACTTC	CASGRPLAGVGETQYF
TRBV6-1	NA	TRBD2	TRBJ2-3	TGTGCCAGCAGTGTACTAGCGGGAGGGCCGAGACATTCAGATACGCAGTATTTT	CASSVLAGGPRHSDTQYF
TRBV4-1	NA	NA	TRBJ1-1	TGCGCCAGCAGCCATATCCACCGGGGGGCGAACACTGAAGCTTTCTTT	CASSHIHRGANTEAFF
TRBV5-1	NA	NA	TRBJ1-5	TGCGCCAGCAGCTTGGCCGGCAGGCGCAATCAGCCCCAGCATTTT	CASSLAGRRNQPQHF
TRBV14	NA	NA	TRBJ1-3	TGTGCCAGCAGCCAAATAGTTGGAGACAGCCACTCTGGAAACACCATATATTTT	CASSQIVGDSHSGNTIYF
TRBV30	NA	TRBD2	TRBJ2-3	TGTGCCTGGTATCTAGCGGGAAACACAGATACGCAGTATTTT	CAWYLAGNTDTQYF
TRBV27	NA	TRBD1	TRBJ2-7	TGTGCCAGCAGTTTATCCCCTATGGGACAGGGTGACTACGAGCAGTACTTC	CASSLSPMGQGDYEQYF
TRBV9	NA	NA	TRBJ2-3	TGTGCCAGCAGCGTAGAGCTAGCGTCCTTCACAGATACGCAGTATTTT	CASSVELASFTDTQYF
TRBV7-6	NA	NA	TRBJ1-4	TGTGCCAGCAGCCCCGGGTCCCGTAATGAAAAACTGTTTTTT	CASSPGSRNEKLFF
TRBV2	NA	TRBD2	TRBJ2-5	TGTGCCAGCGACTTAGCGGGGGAGCAAGAGACCCAGTACTTC	CASDLAGEQETQYF
TRBV27	NA	NA	TRBJ2-2	TGTGCCAGCAGTTTCGGCAGGGTAGGGACCGGGGAGCTGTTTTTT	CASSFGRVGTGELFF
TRBV7-8	NA	NA	TRBJ1-4	TGTGCCAGCAGCTTAGTCGGCGGGGCTAGTGAAAAACTGTTTTTT	CASSLVGGASEKLFF
TRBV5-6	NA	TRBD1	TRBJ2-7	TGTGCCAGCAGCTTGTTTCACAGGGGGCTGCCCGAGCAGTACTTC	CASSLFHRGLPEQYF
TRBV2	NA	TRBD1	TRBJ1-1	TGTGCCAGCAGGCACCCTACAGGGGAAGCTGAAGCTTTCTTT	CASRHPTGEAEAFF
TRBV4-2	NA	NA	TRBJ2-4	TGTGCCAGCAGCCAAGTCTTACAGGGAGTTTCGGCCAAAAACATTCAGTACTTC	CASSQVLQGVSAKNIQYF
TRBV28	NA	TRBD1	TRBJ1-6	TGTGCCAGCAAATATAGTAACCGGGACAGGGGGGATTTTGTAAGGTCACCCCTCCACTTT	CASKYSNRDRGDFVRSPLHF
TRBV7-2	NA	NA	TRBJ2-1	TGTGCCACCACTGGGTCCGGGAATTCCTACAATGAGCAGTTCTTC	CATTGSGNSYNEQFF
TRBV29-1	NA	TRBD1	TRBJ2-1	TGCAGCGTCGCCGGGACAGGGGGAGGTCTGAAGACCTACAATGAGCAGTTCTTC	CSVAGTGGGLKTYNEQFF
TRBV19	NA	NA	TRBJ1-2	TGTGCCAGCCATCCAGGGGTGGCCTATGGCTACACCTTC	CASHPGVAYGYTF
TRBV25-1	NA	NA	TRBJ2-3	TGTGCCAGCAGTGACCAATTGGCCGATACGCAGTATTTT	CASSDQLADTQYF
TRBV19	once	TRBD2	TRBJ2-2	TGTGCCAGTAGTCCCCGCGGGAGGGCCCCCGGGGAGCTGTTTTTT	CASSPRGRAPGELFF
TRBV4-3	NA	TRBD1	TRBJ1-2	TGCGCCAGCAGCCATTTCGCACAGGGGTTCTATGGCTACACCTTC	CASSHFAQGFYGYTF
TRBV11-2	NA	NA	TRBJ1-1	TGTGCCAGCAGCCCGAACGGTCCGACGTTGGGCCTGAACACTGAAGCTTTCTTT	CASSPNGPTLGLNTEAFF
TRBV28	NA	NA	TRBJ2-2	TGTGCCAGCAGTTTTGGACAGAATGTTAACACCGGGGAGCTGTTTTTT	CASSFGQNVNTGELFF
TRBV5-5	NA	NA	TRBJ2-7	TGTGCCAGCAGCTTGATCCCTTTCCACGAGCAGTACTTC	CASSLIPFHEQYF
TRBV5-1	NA	TRBD1	TRBJ2-7	TGCGCCAGCAGCGTATCCGACAGGGACTACGAGCAGTACTTC	CASSVSDRDYEQYF
TRBV29-1	NA	TRBD1	TRBJ2-1	TGCAGCGTTGTCCGCCGGGACAGGATAAACAATGAGCAGTTCTTC	CSVVRRDRINNEQFF
TRBV5-1	NA	NA	TRBJ2-3	TGCGCCAGCAGCTTGGATGGGCGCCATACGCAGTATTTT	CASSLDGRHTQYF
TRBV4-1	NA	TRBD1	TRBJ2-5	TGCGCCAGCAGCCAGGGGACAGAGTCCAGCCAAGAGACCCAGTACTTC	CASSQGTESSQETQYF
TRBV2	NA	NA	TRBJ1-5	TGTGCCAGCACAGGGGCGACAAATCAGCCCCAGCATTTT	CASTGATNQPQHF
TRBV7-9	NA	NA	TRBJ2-5	TGTGCCAGCAGCCTTCTTCCGCGGGAGACCCAGTACTTC	CASSLLPRETQYF
TRBV4-2	NA	NA	TRBJ2-4	TGTGCCAGCAGCCACGGAGGGGCCCTAGGCATAGCCAAAAACATTCAGTACTTC	CASSHGGALGIAKNIQYF
TRBV5-6	NA	NA	TRBJ2-3	TGTGCCAGCAGCTTGGAGAGGAGGGGTGCGCAGTATTTT	CASSLERRGAQYF
TRBV16	few	NA	TRBJ1-5	TGTGCCAGCAGCCAATCGCCGGGGGGTCATCAGCCCCAGCATTTT	CASSQSPGGHQPQHF
TRBV28	NA	TRBD1	TRBJ2-7	TGTGCCAGCAGTACCAGGGGGATCGGGTACGAGCAGTACTTC	CASSTRGIGYEQYF
TRBV9	once	TRBD1	TRBJ1-3	TGTGCCAGCAGCTCTAACCTAACAGGGGTTGGAAACACCATATATTTT	CASSSNLTGVGNTIYF
TRBV7-6	NA	TRBD1	TRBJ1-6	TGTGCCAGCAGCCCCGGACAGGGGAATAATTCACCCCTCCACTTT	CASSPGQGNNSPLHF
TRBV6-6	NA	NA	TRBJ1-5	TGTGCCAGCAGTGGCGGAGAGGATCAGCCCCAGCATTTT	CASSGGEDQPQHF
TRBV28	NA	TRBD2	TRBJ2-5	TGTGCCAGCAGTTTATCGGGTCCGGGTAGCGGGAGCAACCAAGAGACCCAGTACTTC	CASSLSGPGSGSNQETQYF
TRBV27	NA	TRBD2	TRBJ2-7	TGTGCCAGCGGAATCCTGAGACGGACTAGCGGAACCTACGAGCAGTACTTC	CASGILRRTSGTYEQYF
TRBV7-9	NA	TRBD1	TRBJ2-5	TGTGCCAGCAGCGAACCGACAGGGGGTGAAGAGACCCAGTACTTC	CASSEPTGGEETQYF
TRBV27	NA	NA	TRBJ2-7	TGTGCCACCGGTTGGTGTGGGGCAGATTTACACCCAGCCTACGAGCAGTACTTC	CATGWCGADLHPAYEQYF
TRBV15	NA	TRBD1	TRBJ2-7	TGTGCCACCAGCTGGAGACCAGGGGGCGAGCAGTACTTC	CATSWRPGGEQYF
TRBV11-2	NA	NA	TRBJ1-3	TGTGCCAGCAGCCCGCGGGGAAACACCATATATTTT	CASSPRGNTIYF
TRBV18	few	TRBD1	TRBJ2-3	TGTGCCAGCTCACTGACGCCGGGACAGGTGGCAGATACGCAGTATTTT	CASSLTPGQVADTQYF
TRBV18	NA	NA	TRBJ2-2	TGTGCCAGCTCACCAGGGCACACCTCGAACACCGGGGAGCTGTTTTTT	CASSPGHTSNTGELFF
TRBV27	few	NA	TRBJ2-3	TGTGCCAGCAGTCCCTCCACAGATACGCAGTATTTT	CASSPSTDTQYF
TRBV5-4	NA	NA	TRBJ1-2	TGTGCCAGCAGGTACGACAGTAACTATGGCTACACCTTC	CASRYDSNYGYTF